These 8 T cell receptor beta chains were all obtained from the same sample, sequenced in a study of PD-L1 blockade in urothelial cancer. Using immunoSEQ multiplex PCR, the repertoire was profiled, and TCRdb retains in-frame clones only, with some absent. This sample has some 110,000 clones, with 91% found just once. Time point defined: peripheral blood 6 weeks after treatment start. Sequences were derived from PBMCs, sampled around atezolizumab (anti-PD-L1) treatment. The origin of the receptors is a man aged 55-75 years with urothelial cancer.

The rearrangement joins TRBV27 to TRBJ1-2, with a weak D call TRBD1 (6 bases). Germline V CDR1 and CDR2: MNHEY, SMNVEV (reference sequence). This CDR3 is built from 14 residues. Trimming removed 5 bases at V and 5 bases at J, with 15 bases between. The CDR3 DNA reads TGTGCCAGCAGTCCCGATTGGGGGCGATATGGCTACACCTTC. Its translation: CASSPDWGRYGYTF.

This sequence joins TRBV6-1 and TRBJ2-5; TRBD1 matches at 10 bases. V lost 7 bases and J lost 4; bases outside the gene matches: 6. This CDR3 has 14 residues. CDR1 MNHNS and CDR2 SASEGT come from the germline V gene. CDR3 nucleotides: TGTGCCAGCATAAAGACAGGGGGCCTAGAGACCCAGTACTTC. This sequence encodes CASIKTGGLETQYF.

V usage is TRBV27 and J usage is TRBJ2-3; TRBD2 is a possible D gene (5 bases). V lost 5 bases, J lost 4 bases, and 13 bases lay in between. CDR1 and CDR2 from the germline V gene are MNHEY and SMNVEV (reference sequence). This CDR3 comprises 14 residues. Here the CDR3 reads CASSPKRVADTQYF. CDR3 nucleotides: TGTGCCAGCAGTCCCAAGAGGGTGGCAGATACGCAGTATTTT.

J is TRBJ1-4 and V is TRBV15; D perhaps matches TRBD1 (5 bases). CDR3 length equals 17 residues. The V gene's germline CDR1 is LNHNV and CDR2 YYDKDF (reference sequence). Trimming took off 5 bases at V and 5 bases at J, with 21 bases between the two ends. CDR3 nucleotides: TGTGCCACCAGCCAGCGGGCTGGGACGCAGACCAATGAAAAACTGTTTTTT. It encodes CATSQRAGTQTNEKLFF.

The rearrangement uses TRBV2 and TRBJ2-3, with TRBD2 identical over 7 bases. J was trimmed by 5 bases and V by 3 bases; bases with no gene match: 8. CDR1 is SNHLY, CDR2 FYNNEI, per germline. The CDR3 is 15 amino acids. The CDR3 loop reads CASSEGGGGIDTQYF. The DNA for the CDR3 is TGTGCCAGCAGTGAGGGAGGCGGGGGTATAGATACGCAGTATTTT.

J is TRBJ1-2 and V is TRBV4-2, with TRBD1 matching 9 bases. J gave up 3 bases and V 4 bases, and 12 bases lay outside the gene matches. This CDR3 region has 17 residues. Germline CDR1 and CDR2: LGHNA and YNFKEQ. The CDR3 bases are TGTGCCAGCAGCCCTAATGCCGGGACAGGGCTTTACTATGGCTACACCTTC. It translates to CASSPNAGTGLYYGYTF.

DNA for the CDR3: TGTGCCAGCAGTCCCCGACAGGGGCCTTACGAGCAGTACTTC. It encodes CASSPRQGPYEQYF. The genes are TRBV28 and TRBJ2-7, with 8 bases identical to TRBD1. CDR1 is MDHEN, CDR2 SYDVKM, per germline. The CDR3 is 14 amino acids. The V and J ends lost 5 bases and 4 bases, in that order; junction bases with no gene match: 7.

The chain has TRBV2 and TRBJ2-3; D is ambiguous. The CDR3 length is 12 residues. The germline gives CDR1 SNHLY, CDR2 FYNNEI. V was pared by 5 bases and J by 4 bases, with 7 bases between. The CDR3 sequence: CASSLVPDTQYF. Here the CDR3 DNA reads TGTGCCAGCAGTTTAGTCCCAGATACGCAGTATTTT.